This TCR beta chain emerged from a study of cytomegalovirus exposure and HLA in healthy donors. Background on the study: HLA-typed donors were the source of around 80 million unique TCRs, which an early data release held.

To note about this clone: Its antigen remains unknown.

Findings of the study overall: A later analysis showed that HLA-associated TCR beta chains had undergone more clonal expansion than equally common others. In a later analysis, the majority of CMV-associated beta chains seemingly showed HLA restriction.

Germline V gene sequence: CDR1 MGHRA, CDR2 YSYEKL. V was clipped by 2 bases and J by 6 bases, with 16 bases between them. This CDR3 region has 16 residues. PCR involved 60 Vbeta and 13 Jbeta primers. The protocol was immunoSEQ multiplex PCR, while the TCRdb copy is restricted to in-frame clones and leaves out a portion. This sample's clone table lists 85,000 or so clones. This TCR derives from a woman aged 25 to 45 in good health and CMV-seronegative. Material for sequencing was PBMCs. The chain uses TRBV4-1 and TRBJ1-4, with D possibly matching TRBD1 (6 bases). CDR3 sequence: CASSQTEDSSDEKLFF. CDR3 coding DNA: TGCGCCAGCAGCCAAACCGAGGACAGCAGCGATGAAAAACTGTTTTTT.